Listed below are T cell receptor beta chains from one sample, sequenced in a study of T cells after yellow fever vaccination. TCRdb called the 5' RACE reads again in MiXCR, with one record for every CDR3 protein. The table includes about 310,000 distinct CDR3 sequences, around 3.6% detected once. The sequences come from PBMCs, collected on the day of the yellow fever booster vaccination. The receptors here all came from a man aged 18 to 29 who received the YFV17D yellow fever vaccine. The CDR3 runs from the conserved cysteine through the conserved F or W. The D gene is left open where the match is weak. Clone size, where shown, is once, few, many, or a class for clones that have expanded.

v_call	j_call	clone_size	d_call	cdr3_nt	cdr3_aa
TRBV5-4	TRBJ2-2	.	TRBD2	TGTGCCAGCAGCCGGACTAGCGGCCGGGAGCTGTTTTTT	CASSRTSGRELFF
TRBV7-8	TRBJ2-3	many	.	TGTGCCAGCAGCCCCTCGGGGCCTAGCACAGATACGCAGTATTTT	CASSPSGPSTDTQYF
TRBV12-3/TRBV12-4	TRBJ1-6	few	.	TGTGCCAGCAGTTTGCAGGTTAGGGTTAATTCACCCCTCCACTTT	CASSLQVRVNSPLHF
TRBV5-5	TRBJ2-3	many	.	TGTGCCAGCAACCCCGCTATCTTCACAGATACGCAGTATTTT	CASNPAIFTDTQYF
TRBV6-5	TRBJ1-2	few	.	TGTGCCAGCAGTTATGCTCACGGGAGGGGCTACACCTTC	CASSYAHGRGYTF
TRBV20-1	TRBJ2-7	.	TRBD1	TGCAGTGCTAGAGGGGTTTCTGGCACAGGGGTCGACGAGCAGTACTTC	CSARGVSGTGVDEQYF
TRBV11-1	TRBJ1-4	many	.	TGTGCCAGCAGCCTAAGGAGTGAAAAACTGTTTTTT	CASSLRSEKLFF
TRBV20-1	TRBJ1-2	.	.	TGCAGTGCTAGAGATGGGGAGCGAAACTATGGCTACACCTTC	CSARDGERNYGYTF
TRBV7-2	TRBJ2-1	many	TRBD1	TGTGCCAGCAGCTTGGCCTCAGGGGGCTCTTTTGAGCAGTTCTTC	CASSLASGGSFEQFF
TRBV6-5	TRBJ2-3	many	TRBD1	TGTGCCAGCAGACTGGTATGGACAGGGGGGTCAGATACGCAGTATTTT	CASRLVWTGGSDTQYF
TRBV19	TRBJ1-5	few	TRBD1	TGTGCCAGTAGTTACACAGGGGTCAGCAATCAGCCCCAGCATTTT	CASSYTGVSNQPQHF
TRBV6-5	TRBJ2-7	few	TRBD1	TGTGCCAGCAGTTACAACCCGACGACAGGGTTGTACGAGCAGTACTTC	CASSYNPTTGLYEQYF
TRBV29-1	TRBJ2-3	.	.	TGCAGCGTTGAGCCCGGGGGAGATACGCAGTATTTT	CSVEPGGDTQYF
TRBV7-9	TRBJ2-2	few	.	TGTGCCAGCAGCTCCCCCATCGGATTGAACACCGGGGAGCTGTTTTTT	CASSSPIGLNTGELFF
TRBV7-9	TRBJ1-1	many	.	TGTGCCAGCAGTCGTACATGGGGGGGAAGGAAGGACACTGAAGCTTTCTTT	CASSRTWGGRKDTEAFF
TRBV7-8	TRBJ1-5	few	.	TGTGCCAGCAGCTTAGACAGGGCCTCTAGCAATCAGCCCCAGCATTTT	CASSLDRASSNQPQHF
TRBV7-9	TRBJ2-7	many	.	TGTGCCAGCAGTTCAGGGGATCAGGCTGGCTACGAGCAGTACTTC	CASSSGDQAGYEQYF
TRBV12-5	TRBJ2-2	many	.	TGTGCTAGTGGCTCCCGAACCGGGGAGCTGTTTTTT	CASGSRTGELFF
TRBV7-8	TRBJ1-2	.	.	TGTGCCAGCAGCTTAGGCGGGTCATATTCTAACTATGGCTACACCTTC	CASSLGGSYSNYGYTF
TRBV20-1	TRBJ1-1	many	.	TGCAGTGCGACGCGGGCGTTAGGGTTACTCGAAGCTTTCTTT	CSATRALGLLEAFF
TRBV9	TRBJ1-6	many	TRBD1	TGTGCCAGCAGCGACGGGACAGGCGAAACTTTCTCACCCCTCCACTTT	CASSDGTGETFSPLHF
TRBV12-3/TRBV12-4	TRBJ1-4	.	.	TGTGCCAGCAGGGGGGTGGAAAAACTGTTTTTT	CASRGVEKLFF
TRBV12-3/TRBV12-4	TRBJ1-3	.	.	TGTGCCAGCAGTCTCCTCACTGGTTATGGAAACACCATATATTTT	CASSLLTGYGNTIYF
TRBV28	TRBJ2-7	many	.	TGTGCCAGCAGTTCTGTCGAGCCCACTCCCTACGAGCAGTACTTC	CASSSVEPTPYEQYF
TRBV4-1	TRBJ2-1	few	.	TGCGCCAGCAGCCAAGGTCTCGGTATTTTTGATGAGCAGTTCTTC	CASSQGLGIFDEQFF
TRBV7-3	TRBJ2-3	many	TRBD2	TGTGCCAGCAGCTCCGGACTAGCGGGGGGGCAGATCGATACGCAGTATTTT	CASSSGLAGGQIDTQYF
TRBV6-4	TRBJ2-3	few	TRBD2	TGTGCCAGCACGTGGGGGGGATACACAGATACGCAGTATTTT	CASTWGGYTDTQYF
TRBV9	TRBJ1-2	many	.	TGTGCCCCGGACAGAACGAACCACGACCCTGGCTACACCTTC	CAPDRTNHDPGYTF
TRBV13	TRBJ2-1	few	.	TGTGCCATCGCCAACCCCCCCCATGGTGAGCAGTTCTTC	CAIANPPHGEQFF
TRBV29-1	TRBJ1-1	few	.	TGCAGCGTTGCTGGCAGTTTGAACACTGAAGCTTTCTTT	CSVAGSLNTEAFF
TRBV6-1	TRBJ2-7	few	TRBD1	TGTGCCAGCAGTCTACATGCACCGGGACAGGGACCCTACGAGCAGTACTTC	CASSLHAPGQGPYEQYF
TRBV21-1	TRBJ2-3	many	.	TGTGCCAGCAGCAAAAGTGTTCTCGGACGCACAGATACGCAGTATTTT	CASSKSVLGRTDTQYF
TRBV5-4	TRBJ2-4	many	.	TGTGCCAGCAGCCTATCCGAAACAAGGGACATTCAGTACTTC	CASSLSETRDIQYF
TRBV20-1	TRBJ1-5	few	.	TGCAGTGCTAGGGTTGACAGAGAAAATCAGCCCCAGCATTTT	CSARVDRENQPQHF
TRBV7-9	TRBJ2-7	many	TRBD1	TGTGCCAGCAGGCAGGGGGTCTACGAGCAGTACTTC	CASRQGVYEQYF
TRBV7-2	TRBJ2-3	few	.	TGTGCCAGCAGCCCAGTTTCCGGACCCCCTTTTGGTCCGCAGTATTTT	CASSPVSGPPFGPQYF
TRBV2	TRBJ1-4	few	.	TGTGCCAGCAGTGACACTACAACAACTAATGAAAAACTGTTTTTT	CASSDTTTTNEKLFF
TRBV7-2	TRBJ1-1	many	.	TGTGCCAGCAGCTTATATGAAGTTCCGAACACTGAAGCTTTCTTT	CASSLYEVPNTEAFF
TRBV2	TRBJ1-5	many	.	TGTGCCAGCAGTGCTACAGGAAATGATCAGCCCCAGCATTTT	CASSATGNDQPQHF
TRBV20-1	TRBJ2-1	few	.	TGCAGTGCTAGGGGGTCGATCCCAAGGAGCTCCTACAATGAGCAGTTCTTC	CSARGSIPRSSYNEQFF
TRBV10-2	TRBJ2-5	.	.	TGCGCCAGCACTTGGGGGCCCTTGCGAGAGACCCAGTACTTC	CASTWGPLRETQYF
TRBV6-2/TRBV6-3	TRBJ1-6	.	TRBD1	TGTGCCAGCAGTTATTTCGGGACAGGGGATTCACCCCTCCACTTT	CASSYFGTGDSPLHF